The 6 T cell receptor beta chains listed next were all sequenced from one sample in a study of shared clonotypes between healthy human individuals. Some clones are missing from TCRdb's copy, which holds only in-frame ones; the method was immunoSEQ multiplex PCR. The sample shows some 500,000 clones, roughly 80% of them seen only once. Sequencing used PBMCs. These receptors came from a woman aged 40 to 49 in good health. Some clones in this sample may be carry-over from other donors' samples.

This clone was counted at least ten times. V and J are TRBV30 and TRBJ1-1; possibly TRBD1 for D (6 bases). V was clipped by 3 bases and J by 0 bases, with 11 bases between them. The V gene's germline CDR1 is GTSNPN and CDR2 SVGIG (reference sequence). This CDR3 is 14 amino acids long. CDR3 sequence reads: CAWSTRGMNTEAFF. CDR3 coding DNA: TGTGCCTGGAGCACCAGGGGCATGAACACTGAAGCTTTCTTT.

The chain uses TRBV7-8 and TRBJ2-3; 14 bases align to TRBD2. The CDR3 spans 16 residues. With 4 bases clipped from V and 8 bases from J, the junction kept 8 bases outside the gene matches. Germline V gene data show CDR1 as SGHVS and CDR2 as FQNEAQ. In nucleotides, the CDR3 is TGTGCCAGCAGCTCTTCGGGACTAGCGGGAGTAACTACGCAGTATTTT. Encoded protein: CASSSSGLAGVTTQYF.

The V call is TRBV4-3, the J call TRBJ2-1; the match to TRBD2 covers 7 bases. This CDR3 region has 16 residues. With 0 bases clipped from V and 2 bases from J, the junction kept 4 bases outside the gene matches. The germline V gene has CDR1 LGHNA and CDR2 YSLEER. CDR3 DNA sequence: TGCGCCAGCAGCCAAGACCCTAGCGGCACCTACAATGAGCAGTTCTTC. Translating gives CASSQDPSGTYNEQFF.

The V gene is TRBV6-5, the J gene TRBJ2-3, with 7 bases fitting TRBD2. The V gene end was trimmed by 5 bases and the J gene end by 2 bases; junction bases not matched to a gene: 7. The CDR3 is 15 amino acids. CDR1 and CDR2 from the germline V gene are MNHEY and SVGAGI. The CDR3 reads CASSISGTNTDTQYF. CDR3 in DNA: TGTGCCAGCAGTATCTCCGGGACTAACACAGATACGCAGTATTTT.

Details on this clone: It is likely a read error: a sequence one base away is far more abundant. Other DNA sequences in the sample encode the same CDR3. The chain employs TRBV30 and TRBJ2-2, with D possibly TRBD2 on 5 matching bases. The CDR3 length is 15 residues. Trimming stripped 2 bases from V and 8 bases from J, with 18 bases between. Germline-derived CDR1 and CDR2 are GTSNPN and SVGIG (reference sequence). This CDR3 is CAWSTSRVSAGELFF. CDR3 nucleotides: TGTGCCTGGAGTACCTCACGCGTTAGCGCTGGGGAGCTGTTTTTT. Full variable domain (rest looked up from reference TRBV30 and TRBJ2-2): SQTIHQWPATLVQPVGSPLSLECTVEGTSNPNLYWYRQAAGRGLQLLFYSVGIGQISSEVPQNLSASRPQDRQFILSSKKLLLSDSGFYLCAWSTSRVSAGELFFGEGSRLTVL.

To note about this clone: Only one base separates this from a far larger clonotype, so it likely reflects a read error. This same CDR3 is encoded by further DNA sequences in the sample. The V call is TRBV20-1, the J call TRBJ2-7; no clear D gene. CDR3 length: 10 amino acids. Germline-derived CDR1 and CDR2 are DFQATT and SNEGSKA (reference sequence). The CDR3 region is CSAGYYEQYF. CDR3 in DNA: TGCAGTGCTGGCTACTACGAGCAGTATTTC.